This entry lists 18 T cell receptor beta chains sequenced from one sample in a study of cytomegalovirus exposure and HLA in healthy donors (dated by TCRdb to 2015 to 2018). Library creation used the immunoSEQ multiplex PCR assay. TCRdb limited this immuneACCESS table to in-frame rearrangements with V and J called. A share of clones is missing; checked studies link under half to unresolved V genes, and the rest is unexplained. In this sample the table shows 250,000 or so clones, approximately 87% of which occur a single time. The ten largest make up 2.6% of the sample. Sequenced input: PBMCs. The receptors here all came from a man younger than 30 in good health and CMV-seronegative.

The chain has TRBV6-4 and TRBJ1-1; a weak D match, TRBD1 (5 bases). V lost 5 bases, J lost 4 bases, and 11 bases lay in between. This CDR3 has 13 amino acids. Germline lookup yields CDR1 MRHNA and CDR2 SNTAGT. The CDR3 region is CASSFETATEAFF. The CDR3, as DNA: TGTGCCAGCAGTTTTGAGACAGCCACTGAAGCTTTCTTT.

This clone showed up just once. The rearrangement joins TRBV9 to TRBJ1-2; D gene ambiguous. The CDR3 length is 15 residues. V was trimmed by 0 bases and J by 2 bases, leaving 11 bases between them. Germline-derived CDR1 and CDR2 are SGDLS and YYNGEE. The CDR3 is CASSVGGEMNYGYTF. CDR3 in DNA: TGTGCCAGCAGCGTAGGTGGGGAGATGAACTATGGCTACACCTTC.

This clone was observed once. The CDR3 sequence: CASSSTRELSYNEQFF. As DNA, the CDR3 is TGTGCCAGCAGTAGTACGCGGGAGTTGTCCTACAATGAGCAGTTCTTC. V gene TRBV28 combines with J gene TRBJ2-1; 7 bases map to TRBD2. The germline V gene encodes CDR1 MDHEN and CDR2 SYDVKM. V dropped 5 bases and J dropped 1; count of bases not matched to a gene: 8. CDR3 size: 16 residues.

V and J are TRBV6-6 and TRBJ1-1; D uncertain. Trimming took off 5 bases at V and 4 bases at J, with 8 bases between the two ends. The CDR3 length is 12 residues. Germline V CDR1 and CDR2: MNHNY, SVGAGI (reference sequence). Written as DNA, the CDR3 is TGTGCCAGCAGTGCGGGGATCACTGAAGCTTTCTTT. Translation gives CASSAGITEAFF.

The V gene is TRBV7-2, the J gene TRBJ2-1; 9 bases are shared with TRBD1. The CDR3 runs to 15 residues. J was trimmed by 6 bases and V by 3 bases; bases with no gene match: 6. Germline lookup yields CDR1 SGHTA and CDR2 FQGNSA. CDR3 amino acids: CASSFGTGNFNEQFF. In DNA form, the CDR3 reads TGTGCCAGCAGCTTCGGGACAGGGAACTTCAATGAGCAGTTCTTC.

The rearrangement links TRBV6-1 to TRBJ1-2; no clear D. The CDR3 loop spans 15 amino acids. The V end lost 0 bases, the J end lost 4 bases, and 12 bases lay between the germline ends. Germline V lookup: CDR1 MNHNS, CDR2 SASEGT. In nucleotides, the CDR3 is TGTGCCAGCAGTGAAGCGGGTGGAGAGGGCTATGGCTACACCTTC. Translation: CASSEAGGEGYGYTF.

The chain joins TRBV2 to TRBJ2-3; weak D call: TRBD1 (6 bases). Trimming removed 8 bases from V and 6 bases from J, with 12 bases in between. Germline V gene data show CDR1 as SNHLY and CDR2 as FYNNEI. This CDR3 is 12 amino acids long. Here the CDR3 reads CASLGAPDTQYF. The CDR3 coding sequence is TGTGCCAGCCTGGGGGCCCCTGATACGCAGTATTTT.

This rearrangement joins TRBV10-3 to TRBJ2-3, with 8 bases fitting TRBD1. CDR3 size: 14 residues. Germline trimming cut 6 bases from V and 1 base from J; bases unmatched to any gene: 3. Germline values: CDR1 ENHRY, CDR2 SYGVKD. CDR3 loop: CAISPTGGTDTQYF. The CDR3 coding sequence is TGTGCCATCAGCCCGACAGGGGGCACAGATACGCAGTATTTT.

In its sample, this clone was seen once. The chain couples TRBV2 to TRBJ2-5; TRBD1 agrees at 8 bases. J was trimmed by 5 bases and V by 7 bases; bases with no gene match: 9. CDR3 length equals 14 residues. From germline, CDR1 is SNHLY and CDR2 FYNNEI. The CDR3 region is CASTTDRAQETQYF. The DNA of the CDR3 is TGTGCCAGCACTACGGACAGGGCTCAGGAGACCCAGTACTTC.

V gene TRBV19 combines with J gene TRBJ2-7; D might be TRBD2 (5 bases). Germline values: CDR1 LNHDA, CDR2 SQIVND (reference sequence). The CDR3 extends over 13 amino acids. V was shortened by 2 bases and J by 6 bases, with 11 bases between the two germline ends. In nucleotides, the CDR3 is TGTGCCAGTAGTATATCACCTCGGGGCGAGCAGTACTTC. Protein sequence: CASSISPRGEQYF.

V is TRBV7-9 and J is TRBJ2-7, with 9 bases matching TRBD1. This CDR3 comprises 15 residues. J was trimmed by 3 bases and V by 1 base; bases with no gene match: 4. Germline-derived CDR1 and CDR2 are SEHNR and FQNEAQ (reference sequence). The CDR3 nucleotides are TGTGCCAGCAGCTTAGTTGGACAGGGGAACTACGAGCAGTACTTC. Its translation: CASSLVGQGNYEQYF.

CDR3 coding DNA: TGCGCCAGCAGCCAAGATACCTTTGCTTCCCAGGTTAACACCGGGGAGCTGTTTTTT. Translation gives CASSQDTFASQVNTGELFF. The rearrangement joins TRBV4-3 to TRBJ2-2, with D uncertain. This CDR3 has 19 residues. Germline V gene lookup returns CDR1 LGHNA and CDR2 YSLEER. V was pared by 0 bases and J by 2 bases, with 19 bases between.

J is TRBJ2-7 and V is TRBV7-2; tentative D call: TRBD2 (5 bases). V lost 5 bases and J lost 2, with 16 bases in between. The CDR3 is 15 amino acids. Germline assignment: CDR1 SGHTA and CDR2 FQGNSA. CDR3 sequence: CASSPRASGAYEQYF. CDR3 DNA: TGTGCCAGCAGCCCTAGGGCCAGCGGAGCCTACGAGCAGTACTTC.

V and J are TRBV6-5 and TRBJ2-7; 7 positions agree with TRBD2. Per germline, CDR1 MNHEY and CDR2 SVGAGI. CDR3 size: 11 residues. With V trimmed by 11 bases and J by 4 bases, 5 bases remained unmatched. CDR3 in amino acids: CAGGGEYEQYF. In DNA, the CDR3 is TGTGCCGGGGGGGGAGAGTACGAGCAGTACTTC.

This clone showed up just a few times. V is TRBV6-7 and J is TRBJ1-3; D is unclear. TRBV6-7 is an open reading frame, and its role is uncertain. The V end lost 6 bases, the J end lost 4 bases, and 10 bases lay between the germline ends. The CDR3 consists of 13 residues. In DNA, the CDR3 is TGTGCCAGCAGCCCCCCGGGGGGAAACACCATATATTTT. It specifies CASSPPGGNTIYF.

The chain recombines TRBV19 with TRBJ2-3; TRBD1 aligns across 8 bases. The CDR3 runs 14 residues. Looked up from germline, CDR1 is LNHDA and CDR2 is SQIVND (reference sequence). V was pared by 5 bases and J by 4 bases, with 5 bases of the junction left unmatched. Here the CDR3 reads CASSVTGGPDTQYF. The CDR3 nucleotides read TGTGCCAGTAGTGTAACAGGGGGTCCAGATACGCAGTATTTT.

The chain joins TRBV6-5 to TRBJ1-5, with a weak D call TRBD1 (5 bases). The V end lost 0 bases, the J end lost 5 bases, and 8 bases lay between the germline ends. This CDR3 is 14 amino acids long. Germline assignment: CDR1 MNHEY and CDR2 SVGAGI. This chain's CDR3 is CASSYSKGDQPQHF. For the CDR3, the DNA is TGTGCCAGCAGTTACTCAAAAGGGGATCAGCCCCAGCATTTT.

The count of this clone is one. The CDR3 DNA reads TGTGCCAGCAGCGCCCGGTACACTGAAGCTTTCTTT. This sequence encodes CASSARYTEAFF. The chain carries TRBV5-4 and TRBJ1-1, with D unclear. The length of the CDR3 is 12 residues. Looked up from germline, CDR1 is SGHNT and CDR2 is YYREEE (reference sequence). The V and J ends lost 4 bases and 3 bases respectively, with 7 bases between them.